This entry concerns a single TCR beta chain. These data originate in a study of blood T cell repertoires in COVID-19. Study details: Whether acute or convalescent, the COVID-19 samples came from the United States, Italy and Spain. T cells, B-cell-depleted T cells, or PBMCs supplied cDNA or gDNA.

Per the original data handling: Reference gene primer amplification gave estimated nucleated cell counts. Measured with immunoSEQ multiplex PCR; TCRdb has only the in-frame clones, and not every one. D and trimming were read from the DNA, whereas the V and J calls and clone size are those reported in that table. The sample carries roughly 97,000 clones, roughly four fifths recorded once. There are 15 residues in the CDR3. The TCR originated in a man in his sixties with acute or convalescent COVID-19. Sequencing was carried out using peripheral blood. V is TRBV12-2 and J is TRBJ2-5; the tabulated D call, TRBD1, remains unverified against the DNA. TRBV12-2 is a listed pseudogene. Here the CDR3 reads CASRFEDRSCGTQYF. The CDR3 DNA reads as TGTGCAAGTCGCTTCGAGGACAGGTCCTGTGGGACCCAGTACTTC.